These 25 T cell receptor beta chains came from one sample sequenced in a study of tumor-infiltrating lymphocytes in primary liver carcinoma (dated by TCRdb to the late 2010s). RNA from unsorted whole blood was extracted with TRIzol reagent, and germline DNA was obtained with the DNeasy Blood & Tissue kit. The sequencing machine was an Illumina HiSeq 2500. TCRbeta-specific cDNA was reverse-transcribed from 500 ng total RNA using a constant-region primer and ProtoScript II reverse transcriptase. Three nested multiplex PCR rounds, following a slightly modified ARM-PCR procedure, were used to build the TCRbeta libraries. The first two PCR rounds used multiplex TRBV1-TRBV30 forward primers with a Cbeta reverse primer, each for about 10 cycles. TCRdb's own reprocessing of the public reads used fastp at Q25 and MiXCR and kept productive beta chains. Rows are combined by CDR3 protein, so each entry shows the most common genes and DNA. The sample table holds about 320,000 distinct CDR3 sequences, of which 60% to 80% were seen once. The ten most abundant clones make up roughly 9% of the sample.

Sequencing was performed on peripheral blood. The receptors were gathered from a man aged 35-49 years with primary liver carcinoma and hepatitis B virus infection.

The chain combines TRBV25-1 with TRBJ2-1; no reliable D call. V gave up 1 base and J gave up 6 bases, with 16 bases separating them. Looked up from germline, CDR1 is MGHDK and CDR2 is SYGVNS. The CDR3 has 16 residues. This chain's CDR3 is CASSELGSAGSNEQFF. The CDR3, as DNA: TGTGCCAGCAGTGAATTGGGCTCCGCAGGATCCAATGAGCAGTTCTTC. The complete variable domain, with remaining parts taken from reference TRBV25-1 and TRBJ2-1, reads EADIYQTPRYLVIGTGKKITLECSQTMGHDKMYWYQQDPGMELHLIHYSYGVNSTEKGDLSSESTVSRIRTEHFPLTLESARPSHTSQYLCASSELGSAGSNEQFFGPGTRLTVL.

To note about this clonotype: This may arise from a read error, as a much more abundant clone is one base away. The rearrangement uses TRBV6-5 and TRBJ2-5; 12 nucleotides match TRBD2. After removal of 7 bases from V and 4 bases from J, the junction contained 7 bases not matched to a gene. The CDR3 sequence is 15 residues long. Germline CDR1 is MNHEY and CDR2 is SVGAGI. The CDR3 loop is CASIQTSGRRETQYF. The DNA for the CDR3 is TGTGCCAGCATCCAGACTAGCGGGAGACGAGAGACCCAGTACTTC.

To note about this clonotype: Just one base apart from a much larger clone, this may be a read error. This rearrangement joins TRBV12-3 or TRBV12-4 to TRBJ1-2; 12 bases agree with TRBD1. The CDR3 covers 15 residues. Trimming at V came to 6 bases and at J to 8 bases, leaving 10 bases not matched to a gene. The CDR3 sequence is CASRLAGTGGWGYTF. Here the CDR3 DNA reads TGTGCCAGCAGACTAGCCGGGACAGGGGGCTGGGGCTACACCTTC.

This clonotype showed up many times. The V gene is TRBV11-2, the J gene TRBJ2-5; TRBD2 aligns across 7 bases. The CDR3 is 14 residues long. The junction had 5 bases not matched to a gene; V was cut back by 5 bases and J by 2 bases. Germline CDR1 reads SGHAT; CDR2 reads FQNNGV. This CDR3 is CASSGGGGQETQYF. The DNA of the CDR3 is TGTGCCAGCAGCGGGGGGGGGGGACAAGAGACCCAGTACTTC.

Of note for this clonotype: A read error may be the cause here, since a much bigger clone is one base away. The chain employs TRBV12-3 or TRBV12-4 and TRBJ2-3; D not certain. This CDR3 comprises 11 residues. CDR3 DNA: TGTGCCAGCAGTACCCTAGATACGCACTATTTT. Its translation: CASSTLDTHYF.

Regarding this clonotype: At one end, the junction sequence differs from germline, possibly due to a read error. CDR3 loop: CVSTLARQDGGYTF. The CDR3 DNA follows: TGTGTCAGCACCTTAGCGCGCCAAGACGGAGGCTACACCTTC. The V call is TRBV11-1, the J call TRBJ1-2; D call uncertain. The CDR3 has 14 residues. The germline V gene encodes CDR1 SGHAT and CDR2 FQDESV (reference sequence).

On this clonotype itself: This clone may be a read error of a much larger clone one base away. Lacking the conserved final phenylalanine or tryptophan, this CDR3 likely reflects a read error. The chain links TRBV4-2 to TRBJ2-7; perhaps TRBD2 as D (5 bases). The V end lost 4 bases, the J end lost 3 bases, and 13 bases lay between the germline ends. Germline lookup yields CDR1 LGHNA and CDR2 YNFKEQ. This CDR3 comprises 14 residues. The CDR3 here is CASSLEGKLYEQYL. The DNA for the CDR3 is TGTGCCAGCAGCCTCGAGGGTAAACTCTACGAGCAGTACCTC.

As for this clonotype: One end of the junction does not line up with germline, which may come from a read error. The chain has TRBV29-1 and TRBJ2-1; a possible D gene is TRBD1 (5 bases). This CDR3 region has 13 residues. CDR1 is SQVTM, CDR2 ANQGSEA, per germline. The CDR3 bases are TGCAGCGTTACCAGTCAGGGAAATAATGAGCAATTCTTC. It encodes CSVTSQGNNEQFF.

In its sample, this clonotype was seen many times. The chain uses TRBV6-2 or TRBV6-3 and TRBJ1-3, with D perhaps matching TRBD1 (5 bases). CDR1 is MNHEY, CDR2 SVGEGT, per germline. There are 14 residues in the CDR3. V was cut by 4 bases and J by 0 bases, with 7 bases left in between. DNA of the CDR3: TGTGCCAGCAGTTCCGGGGGCTCTGGAAACACCATATATTTT. It codes for CASSSGGSGNTIYF.

Concerning this clonotype itself: Possible read error: a much larger clone is one base away. The chain joins TRBV5-6 to TRBJ2-3; 7 bases line up with TRBD2. The CDR3 sequence is 17 residues long. CDR1 and CDR2 (germline): SGHDT, YYEEEE. The DNA for the CDR3 is TGTGCCAGCAGCTTGGCTACGCGGGAGTATTTCACAAATACGCAGTATTTT. Translating it yields CASSLATREYFTNTQYF.

As regards this clonotype: This may stem from a read error, because a much larger clone lies one nucleotide away. The chain couples TRBV13 to TRBJ1-1; D is ambiguous. V lost 9 bases and J lost 5, with 16 bases in between. The CDR3 has 13 amino acids. Germline V CDR1 and CDR2: PRHDT, FYEKMQ (reference sequence). DNA of the CDR3: TGTGCCAGGAGTCCTCCGGGGTGGACTGAAGCTTTCTTT. The encoded protein is CARSPPGWTEAFF.

Comments on this clonotype: This may be a read error, as it is one base from a much larger clone. This sequence joins TRBV29-1 and TRBJ2-1; TRBD2 matches 9 bases. The J segment lost 8 bases and the V segment lost 8 bases, leaving 16 bases of the junction unmatched. Germline V CDR1 and CDR2: SQVTM, ANQGSEA. CDR3 size: 15 residues. CDR3 DNA: TGCAGCCCCTGGGGCGGGAGGGCCCTTAGGGATGAGCAGTTCTTC. Amino acid sequence: CSPWGGRALRDEQFF.

This clonotype has only a few counts. This chain connects TRBV5-1 to TRBJ1-1, with D perhaps matching TRBD1 (5 bases). The V gene's germline CDR1 is SGHRS and CDR2 YFSETQ. Trimming removed 4 bases from V and 6 bases from J, with 16 bases in between. There are 14 residues in the CDR3. CDR3: CASSGTAVPAEAFF. CDR3 DNA sequence: TGCGCCAGCAGCGGGACGGCTGTTCCGGCTGAAGCTTTCTTT.

This rearrangement joins TRBV14 to TRBJ2-6; TRBD2 is a possible D gene (6 bases). The CDR3 is made up of 14 amino acids. The V and J ends lost 8 bases and 0 bases respectively, with 8 bases between them. Looked up from germline, CDR1 is SGHDN and CDR2 is FVKESK. The chain's CDR3 is CASGDFSGANVLTF. CDR3 in DNA: TGTGCCAGCGGGGACTTCTCTGGGGCCAACGTCCTGACTTTC.

Note on this clonotype: A much larger clone differs by one base, so this may be a read error. The CDR3 is CAISQGGCEQYF. In DNA, the CDR3 is TGTGCCATCAGTCAAGGTGGCTGCGAGCAGTACTTC. This chain uses TRBV10-3 with TRBJ2-7; D call uncertain. The CDR3 is 12 amino acids. Deletions cut 5 bases from V and 6 bases from J, with 11 bases between. Germline lookup yields CDR1 ENHRY and CDR2 SYGVKD.

The chain employs TRBV7-3 and TRBJ2-1; 8 bases map to TRBD2. CDR1 and CDR2 (germline): SGHTA, FQGTGA. The CDR3 is made up of 17 amino acids. With 5 bases clipped from V and 5 bases from J, the junction kept 14 bases outside the gene matches. The CDR3 spells CASSEDVGTRANNEQFF. CDR3 nucleotide sequence: TGTGCCAGCAGCGAGGACGTGGGGACTAGGGCCAACAATGAGCAGTTCTTC.

Remarks on this clonotype: A much more abundant neighbour one base away suggests this may be a read error. This chain links TRBV12-3 or TRBV12-4 with TRBJ2-7; TRBD1 is a possible D gene (6 bases). CDR3 length: 12 residues. The CDR3 region is CASSPPPGDQCF. The CDR3 coding sequence is TGTGCCAGCAGTCCCCCCCCAGGGGACCAGTGCTTC.

CDR3 in amino acids: CAWGEADHALFF. DNA of the CDR3: TGTGCCTGGGGGGAAGCTGACCACGCCCTGTTCTTC. The chain employs TRBV30 and TRBJ2-1, with D hard to call. The V gene lost 5 bases and the J gene lost 15 bases, with 20 bases spanning the gap. From germline, CDR1 is GTSNPN and CDR2 SVGIG (reference sequence). The CDR3 has 12 residues.

J is TRBJ2-1 and V is TRBV5-1; 7 bases line up with TRBD1. The ends lost 3 bases at V and 10 bases at J; junction bases unmatched: 10. Per the germline V gene, CDR1 is SGHRS and CDR2 is YFSETQ. The CDR3 length is 14 residues. The CDR3 region has the DNA TGCGCCAGCAGCTCGTCCGGGACAGACGCCGAGCAGTTCTTC. Its translation: CASSSSGTDAEQFF.

Note on this clonotype: At one end, the junction sequence differs from germline, possibly due to a read error. The chain is built from TRBV11-1 and TRBJ2-3; no clear D. This CDR3 has 15 residues. Germline V gene sequence: CDR1 SGHAT, CDR2 FQDESV (reference sequence). CDR3 residues: CASGLEPCVTDTQYF. CDR3 coding DNA: TGTGCCAGCGGCTTAGAGCCGTGCGTCACAGATACGCAGTATTTT.

Note on this clonotype: At one of its ends the junction is not consistent with the germline gene, which may arise from a read error. This chain joins TRBV11-2 and TRBJ2-3; TRBD2 is a possible D gene (5 bases). CDR3 size: 15 residues. The germline V gene encodes CDR1 SGHAT and CDR2 FQNNGV. DNA of the CDR3: TGTGCCAGCAGCTTTGGGAAGGGAGTACCAGATGCGCAGTATTTT. Its protein is CASSFGKGVPDAQYF.

As concerns this clonotype: A junction end diverges from the germline sequence, so it may reflect a read error. The genes are TRBV10-2 and TRBJ2-7, with TRBD2 matching 14 bases. This CDR3 region has 15 residues. CDR1 and CDR2 from the germline V gene are WSHSY and SAAADI. The CDR3 DNA reads TGCGCCAGCAGTAAGGGACTAGCGGGGGTGTACGATCAGTACTTC. It specifies CASSKGLAGVYDQYF.

Concerning this clonotype: One junction end disagrees with the germline gene, perhaps due to a read error. The J gene is TRBJ1-5, the V gene TRBV4-1; TRBD1 is a possible D gene (6 bases). Germline-derived CDR1 and CDR2 are MGHRA and YSYEKL. This CDR3 spans 17 amino acids. CDR3 sequence: CAGSPPGGGQTGQPQHF. The DNA for the CDR3 is TGCGCGGGCAGCCCTCCGGGGGGAGGCCAAACCGGACAGCCCCAACATTTT.

Notes on this clonotype: Because it lacks the conserved phenylalanine or tryptophan at the end, this CDR3 is likely a read error. No DNA is shown, since the ends of the CDR3 on it are uncertain; the CDR3 is the one TCRdb lists. The rearrangement links TRBV11-2 to TRBJ2-7; the DNA was not compared with TRBD2, the D call given in the table. The CDR3 has 14 residues if both end residues are counted. The germline V gene has CDR1 SGHAT and CDR2 FQNNGV. The CDR3: CASSRVSGPYEQNL.

Of note for this clonotype: At one boundary the junction diverges from the germline segment, which might be a read error. The chain has TRBV29-1 and TRBJ1-1; D is ambiguous. Per the germline V gene, CDR1 is SQVTM and CDR2 is ANQGSEA. This CDR3 has 13 residues. CDR3 in amino acids: CGVEDRLTTEAFF. The CDR3, as DNA: TGCGGCGTTGAGGATCGACTTACTACAGAAGCTTTCTTT.